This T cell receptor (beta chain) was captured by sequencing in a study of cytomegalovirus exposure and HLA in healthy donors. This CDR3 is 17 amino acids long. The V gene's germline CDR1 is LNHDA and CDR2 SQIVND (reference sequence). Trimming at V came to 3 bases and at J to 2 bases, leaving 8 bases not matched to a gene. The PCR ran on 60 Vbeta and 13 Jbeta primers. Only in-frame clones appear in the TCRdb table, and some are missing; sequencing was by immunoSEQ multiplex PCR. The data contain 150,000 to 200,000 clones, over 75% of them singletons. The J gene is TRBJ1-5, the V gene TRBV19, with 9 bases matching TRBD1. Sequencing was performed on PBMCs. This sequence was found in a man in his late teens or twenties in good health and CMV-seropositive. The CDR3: CASSIGTGSGGNQPQHF. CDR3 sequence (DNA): TGTGCCAGTAGTATTGGGACAGGGAGCGGAGGCAATCAGCCCCAGCATTTT.